The clone carrying this TCR beta chain was counted between two and nine times. Its antigen is currently unknown. Germline values: CDR1 LNHDA, CDR2 SQIVND (reference sequence). This CDR3 spans 13 amino acids. V lost 3 bases and J 0 bases, leaving 5 bases between the germline ends. These data belong to a study of T cell repertoires in cytomegalovirus infection. TCRdb re-derived calls from the reads in MiXCR, one entry per CDR3 protein. Among around 770,000 distinct CDR3 sequences listed, about 27% were seen once. This sample comprised cultured CD8+ T cells from PBMCs, obtained from culture after CMV antigen stimulation. The TCR comes from a human donor in good health (CMV status not recorded). Some clones in this sample may be carry-over from other donors' samples. The J gene is TRBJ2-5, the V gene TRBV19; D unresolved. In DNA form, the CDR3 reads TGTGCCAGTAGTATGAGTCACCAAGAGACCCAGTACTTC. Protein product: CASSMSHQETQYF.